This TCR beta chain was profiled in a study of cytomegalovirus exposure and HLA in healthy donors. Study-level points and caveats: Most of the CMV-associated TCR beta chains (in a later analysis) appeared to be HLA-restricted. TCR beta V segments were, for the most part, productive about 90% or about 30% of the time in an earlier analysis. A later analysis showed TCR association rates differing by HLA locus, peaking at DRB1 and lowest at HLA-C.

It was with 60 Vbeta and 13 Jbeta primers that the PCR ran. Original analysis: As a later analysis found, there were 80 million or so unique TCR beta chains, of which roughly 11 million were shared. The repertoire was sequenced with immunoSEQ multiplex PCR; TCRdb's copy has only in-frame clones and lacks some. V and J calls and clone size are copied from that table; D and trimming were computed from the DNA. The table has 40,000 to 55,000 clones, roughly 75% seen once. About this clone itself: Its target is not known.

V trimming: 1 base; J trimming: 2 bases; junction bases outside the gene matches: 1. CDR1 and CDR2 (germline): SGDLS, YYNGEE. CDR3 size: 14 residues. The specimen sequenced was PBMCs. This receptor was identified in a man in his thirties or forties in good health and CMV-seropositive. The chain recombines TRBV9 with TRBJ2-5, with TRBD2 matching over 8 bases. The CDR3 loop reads CASSVSGGQETQYF. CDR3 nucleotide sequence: TGTGCCAGCAGCGTAAGCGGGGGTCAAGAGACCCAGTACTTC.